The 30 T cell receptor beta chains below all came from one sample that was sequenced in a study of blood T cell repertoires in COVID-19. Clones were sequenced by immunoSEQ multiplex PCR, and TCRdb holds only the in-frame ones, with some missing. The sample lists around 270,000 clones; approximately 83% were seen once. Sequenced: peripheral blood. These receptors all come from a person aged 65 to 79 with COVID-19, enrolled during active disease.

CDR3 coding DNA: TGTGCCAGCTCACCCCCTGGCCAGAACACTGAAGCTTTCTTT. Translated, it gives CASSPPGQNTEAFF. This chain links TRBV18 with TRBJ1-1; no clear D. The CDR3 runs 14 residues. Trimming removed 3 bases at V and 1 base at J, with 9 bases between. Per germline, CDR1 KGHSH and CDR2 LQKENI.

J is TRBJ1-3 and V is TRBV7-3; 8 nucleotides line up with TRBD1. Germline lookup yields CDR1 SGHTA and CDR2 FQGTGA. V gave up 3 bases and J gave up 2 bases; unmatched junction bases: 6. The CDR3 runs to 16 residues. DNA of the CDR3: TGTGCCAGCAGCTTGGACAGGGAAGTGCCTGGAAACACCATATATTTT. Translated: CASSLDREVPGNTIYF.

The chain employs TRBV28 and TRBJ1-2; D perhaps matches TRBD1 (5 bases). The CDR3 extends over 14 amino acids. The V end lost 6 bases, the J end lost 4 bases, and 15 bases lay between the germline ends. Germline values: CDR1 MDHEN, CDR2 SYDVKM. The CDR3 DNA follows: TGTGCCAGCAGCTACGTGGGGCGCTTCTATGGCTACACCTTC. It codes for CASSYVGRFYGYTF.

This chain uses TRBV2 with TRBJ2-2; 10 positions match TRBD2. CDR1 and CDR2 from the germline V gene are SNHLY and FYNNEI. The CDR3 runs to 15 residues. V shed 6 bases and J 2 bases; nucleotides not matched to a gene: 3. CDR3 loop: CASRTSGPNTGELFF. The CDR3 DNA follows: TGTGCCAGCAGGACTAGCGGGCCAAACACCGGGGAGCTGTTTTTT.

The V call is TRBV29-1, the J call TRBJ1-3; unclear D gene. Germline CDR1 is SQVTM and CDR2 is ANQGSEA. The V and J ends lost 6 bases and 0 bases respectively, with 9 bases between them. This CDR3 contains 13 residues. CDR3 sequence reads: CSVTSTSGNTIYF. CDR3 DNA: TGCAGCGTGACAAGCACCTCTGGAAACACCATATATTTT.

The V and J genes are TRBV2 and TRBJ1-5; the match to TRBD1 covers 7 bases. V gave up 6 bases and J gave up 3 bases; unmatched junction bases: 11. The CDR3 is 16 amino acids. CDR1 is SNHLY and CDR2 is FYNNEI in the germline V gene. CDR3 residues: CASRSRDRGYNQPQHF. CDR3 sequence (DNA): TGTGCCAGCAGATCCCGGGACAGAGGATACAATCAGCCCCAGCATTTT.

This clone was counted once. The rearrangement links TRBV14 to TRBJ2-2; 7 nucleotides align to TRBD2. Trimming took 4 bases from V and 4 from J; bases not matched to a gene: 9. This CDR3 region has 16 residues. The germline V gene encodes CDR1 SGHDN and CDR2 FVKESK. CDR3 sequence: CASSRGTTSLTGELFF. In nucleotides, the CDR3 is TGTGCCAGCAGCCGCGGGACTACCTCTCTCACCGGGGAGCTGTTTTTT.

The chain is built from TRBV12-3 or TRBV12-4 and TRBJ1-2, with D possibly TRBD1 on 6 matching bases. This CDR3 is 12 amino acids long. Trimming took 4 bases from V and 7 from J, leaving 10 bases between them. CDR3 sequence reads: CASSSFRGGYTF. The CDR3, as DNA: TGTGCCAGCAGTTCGTTCAGGGGTGGCTACACCTTC.

The rearrangement joins TRBV20-1 to TRBJ2-7; a weak D match, TRBD2 (6 bases). V was trimmed by 4 bases and J by 4 bases, leaving 8 bases between them. CDR3 length: 11 residues. Germline V gives CDR1 DFQATT, CDR2 SNEGSKA (reference sequence). Here the CDR3 DNA reads TGCAGTGCTAACCGGGAGTACGAGCAGTACTTC. Translated, it gives CSANREYEQYF.

The rearrangement uses TRBV5-1 and TRBJ1-2; D possibly corresponds to TRBD1 (6 bases). V lost 3 bases, J lost 2 bases, and 11 bases lay in between. The CDR3 has 14 amino acids. Germline V CDR1 and CDR2: SGHRS, YFSETQ. CDR3 DNA: TGCGCCAGCAGCTCCTCCCAGGGGAACTATGGCTACACCTTC. It encodes CASSSSQGNYGYTF.

The chain links TRBV9 to TRBJ1-4; the D is unclear. The CDR3 runs to 15 residues. The germline V gene has CDR1 SGDLS and CDR2 YYNGEE. Trimming took off 0 bases at V and 2 bases at J, with 8 bases between the two ends. In DNA, the CDR3 is TGTGCCAGCAGCGTAGACGTGGCTACTAATGAAAAACTGTTTTTT. This gives the protein CASSVDVATNEKLFF. The complete variable domain, with remaining parts taken from reference TRBV9 and TRBJ1-4, reads DSGVTQTPKHLITATGQRVTLRCSPRSGDLSVYWYQQSLDQGLQFLIQYYNGEERAKGNILERFSAQQFPDLHSELNLSSLELGDSALYFCASSVDVATNEKLFFGSGTQLSVL.

The V and J genes are TRBV6-5 and TRBJ1-2, with 10 bases identical to TRBD1. The CDR3 is 13 residues long. Unmatched junction bases numbered 8, after V lost 8 bases and J lost 8 bases. Germline CDR1 is MNHEY and CDR2 is SVGAGI. In DNA form, the CDR3 reads TGTGCCAGCCAGTTGACAGGGGGCAGGGGCTACACCTTC. It encodes CASQLTGGRGYTF.

V is TRBV12-3 or TRBV12-4 and J is TRBJ2-1; possibly TRBD1 for D (5 bases). This CDR3 contains 13 residues. V dropped 8 bases and J dropped 3 bases, with 11 bases sitting between them. This CDR3 is CASHRTSYNEQFF. CDR3 nucleotides: TGTGCCAGCCATAGGACAAGCTACAATGAGCAGTTCTTC.

The genes are TRBV28 and TRBJ1-4, with D hard to call. The germline V gene encodes CDR1 MDHEN and CDR2 SYDVKM. V lost 3 bases to trimming and J lost 11 bases, with 16 bases between them. The CDR3 sequence is 14 residues long. The CDR3 region has the DNA TGTGCCAGCAGTTTGAGTAAGCCCGCCGGGAAACTGTTTTTT. It codes for CASSLSKPAGKLFF.

The chain recombines TRBV5-4 with TRBJ1-1; 7 bases map to TRBD1. Germline V CDR1 and CDR2: SGHNT, YYREEE (reference sequence). The junction had 8 bases not matched to a gene; V was cut back by 5 bases and J by 1 base. There are 15 residues in the CDR3. The CDR3 reads CASRPTQGTNTEAFF. The DNA for the CDR3 is TGTGCCAGCAGACCAACACAGGGGACGAACACTGAAGCTTTCTTT.

Here the CDR3 reads CASSTIKLAGGTDTQYF. The CDR3 nucleotides are TGTGCCAGCAGCACCATCAAACTAGCGGGAGGGACAGATACGCAGTATTTT. The V and J genes are TRBV7-3 and TRBJ2-3; 13 positions match TRBD2. CDR3 length: 17 residues. Germline V gene data show CDR1 as SGHTA and CDR2 as FQGTGA. V lost 5 bases and J lost 3; bases outside the gene matches: 8. Full variable domain (remainder filled in from reference TRBV7-3 and TRBJ2-3): GAGVSQTPSNKVTEKGKYVELRCDPISGHTALYWYRQSLGQGPEFLIYFQGTGAADDSGLPNDRFFAVRPEGSVSTLKIQRTERGDSAVYLCASSTIKLAGGTDTQYFGPGTRLTVL.

The rearrangement joins TRBV3-1 (or the pseudogene TRBV3-2) to TRBJ1-5; D might be TRBD1 (6 bases). CDR1 LGHDT and CDR2 YNNKEL come from the germline V gene (reference sequence). This CDR3 contains 16 residues. Trimming pared 4 bases from V and 5 bases from J, leaving 18 bases between. The CDR3 sequence: CASSPRRGGADQPQHF. DNA for the CDR3: TGTGCCAGCAGCCCCAGGAGGGGGGGCGCCGATCAGCCCCAGCATTTT.

Only one count was recorded for this clone. The gene calls are TRBV19 and TRBJ2-1; TRBD2 matches at 12 bases. Germline values: CDR1 LNHDA, CDR2 SQIVND (reference sequence). The CDR3 is made up of 16 amino acids. J gave up 7 bases and V 5 bases, and 9 bases lay outside the gene matches. The CDR3 loop reads CASSYRLAGAANEQFF. The CDR3 nucleotides read TGTGCCAGTAGTTACCGACTAGCGGGAGCTGCAAATGAGCAGTTCTTC.

The rearrangement joins TRBV6-5 to TRBJ2-7, with 11 bases fitting TRBD1. Germline CDR1 reads MNHEY; CDR2 reads SVGAGI. CDR3 size: 14 residues. V was clipped by 0 bases and J by 6 bases; unmatched bases: 1. CDR3 sequence reads: CASSYSGTGGEQYF. For the CDR3, the DNA is TGTGCCAGCAGTTACTCCGGGACAGGGGGCGAGCAGTACTTC.

This chain links TRBV7-8 with TRBJ1-1; D may be TRBD1 (6 bases). This CDR3 comprises 15 residues. Trimming pared 4 bases from V and 5 bases from J, leaving 17 bases between. Germline CDR1 reads SGHVS; CDR2 reads FQNEAQ. In DNA form, the CDR3 reads TGTGCCAGCAGCTCAAATTCTGGTCAGGGGACTGAAGCTTTCTTT. Translation gives CASSSNSGQGTEAFF. Variable domain in full (rest from reference TRBV7-8 and TRBJ1-1): GAGVSQSPRYKVAKRGQDVALRCDPISGHVSLFWYQQALGQGPEFLTYFQNEAQLDKSGLPSDRFFAERPEGSVSTLKIQRTQQEDSAVYLCASSSNSGQGTEAFFGQGTRLTVV.

This clone was seen only once. The CDR3 DNA follows: TGTGCCTTATCGACAGGATCTTTCCCCCACGGGCAGTACTTC. This sequence encodes CALSTGSFPHGQYF. The chain uses TRBV30 and TRBJ2-7; possibly TRBD1 for D (6 bases). CDR3 size: 14 residues. Trimming left V 7 bases short and J 9 bases short, with 25 bases between. The germline CDR1 and CDR2 sequences are GTSNPN and SVGIG (reference sequence).

V gene TRBV21-1 combines with J gene TRBJ1-1; the table names TRBD1, a call not compared with the DNA. TRBV21-1 is a known pseudogene. This CDR3 has 14 residues. The CDR3 DNA reads as TGTGCCAGCAACTTAGACAGCATGAACACTAAAGCTTTCTTT. Its protein is CASNLDSMNTKAFF.

Details on this clone: Other DNA variants within this sample encode the same CDR3. The chain links TRBV7-2 to TRBJ2-3; D might be TRBD1 (7 bases). Germline lookup yields CDR1 SGHTA and CDR2 FQGNSA. V lost 5 bases and J lost 3, with 15 bases in between. This CDR3 has 15 amino acids. CDR3 protein: CASSPRQGGTDTQYF. The CDR3 nucleotides read TGTGCCAGCAGCCCAAGACAGGGAGGAACAGATACGCAGTATTTT.

This chain joins TRBV2 and TRBJ1-6, with D possibly matching TRBD1 (6 bases). The V end lost 3 bases, the J end lost 0 bases, and 9 bases lay between the germline ends. Germline V CDR1 and CDR2: SNHLY, FYNNEI. The CDR3 is made up of 16 amino acids. CDR3 in DNA: TGTGCCAGCAGTGAGGGGGCAGGCTCCTATAATTCACCCCTCCACTTT. This codes for CASSEGAGSYNSPLHF.

The V gene is TRBV25-1, the J gene TRBJ2-7, with TRBD2 matching 8 bases. Germline-derived CDR1 and CDR2 are MGHDK and SYGVNS. V dropped 1 base and J dropped 9; count of bases not matched to a gene: 11. The CDR3 has 15 residues. In DNA form, the CDR3 reads TGTGCCAGCAGTGAATTTGCGGCGGGAGGCCCTAGGCAGTACTTC. It yields the protein CASSEFAAGGPRQYF.

This clone showed up just a few times. This chain uses TRBV5-6 with TRBJ1-2; D not certain. V was clipped by 4 bases and J by 8 bases, with 21 bases between them. Germline V gives CDR1 SGHDT, CDR2 YYEEEE. This CDR3 region has 15 residues. The CDR3 spells CASSVYTRDRDGYTF. CDR3 bases: TGTGCCAGCAGCGTATATACCCGGGATAGAGACGGCTACACCTTC. Full variable domain (outside the CDR3, taken from reference TRBV5-6 and TRBJ1-2): DAGVTQSPTHLIKTRGQQVTLRCSPKSGHDTVSWYQQALGQGPQFIFQYYEEEERQRGNFPDRFSGHQFPNYSSELNVNALLLGDSALYLCASSVYTRDRDGYTFGSGTRLTVV.

The gene calls are TRBV19 and TRBJ1-3; maybe TRBD1 (5 bases). Germline V CDR1 and CDR2: LNHDA, SQIVND (reference sequence). V was trimmed by 1 base and J by 0 bases, leaving 13 bases between them. This CDR3 region has 17 residues. The CDR3 here is CASSIVPWTSSGNTIYF. The CDR3 bases are TGTGCCAGTAGTATAGTGCCCTGGACATCCTCTGGAAACACCATATATTTT.

The count of this clone is one. J is TRBJ1-5 and V is TRBV6-2 or TRBV6-3; D ambiguous. This CDR3 spans 14 amino acids. Trimming removed 5 bases from V and 0 bases from J, with 8 bases in between. Per germline, CDR1 MNHEY and CDR2 SVGEGT. CDR3 coding DNA: TGTGCCAGCAGTAACGGACTTAGCAATCAGCCCCAGCATTTT. Residues: CASSNGLSNQPQHF.

V and J are TRBV9 and TRBJ2-5; 8 nucleotides align to TRBD1. CDR3 length: 13 amino acids. The V and J ends lost 5 bases and 1 base, in that order; junction bases with no gene match: 1. Germline CDR1 SGDLS, CDR2 YYNGEE. In DNA form, the CDR3 reads TGTGCCAGCAGAGGGACAGGCCAAGAGACCCAGTACTTC. It specifies CASRGTGQETQYF. Filled out from reference TRBV9 and TRBJ2-5, the complete variable domain reads DSGVTQTPKHLITATGQRVTLRCSPRSGDLSVYWYQQSLDQGLQFLIQYYNGEERAKGNILERFSAQQFPDLHSELNLSSLELGDSALYFCASRGTGQETQYFGPGTRLLVL.

The chain is built from TRBV15 and TRBJ1-4, with D possibly TRBD1 on 6 matching bases. Germline V gene sequence: CDR1 LNHNV, CDR2 YYDKDF (reference sequence). V was cut by 3 bases and J by 4 bases, with 15 bases left in between. This CDR3 has 16 amino acids. The CDR3: CATSSARGGYNEKLFF. DNA for the CDR3: TGTGCCACCAGCAGCGCCAGGGGCGGCTATAATGAAAAACTGTTTTTT. Variable domain in full (rest from reference TRBV15 and TRBJ1-4): DAMVIQNPRYQVTQFGKPVTLSCSQTLNHNVMYWYQQKSSQAPKLLFHYYDKDFNNEADTPDNFQSRRPNTSFCFLDIRSPGLGDTAMYLCATSSARGGYNEKLFFGSGTQLSVL.